The present TCR beta chain was sequenced within a study of cytomegalovirus exposure and HLA in healthy donors. Regarding the study as a whole: Trimming of TCR beta V- and J-genes showed a link, identified in a later analysis, to a missense DCLRE1C variant.

Vbeta (60) and Jbeta (13) primers were used in the PCR. Sequencing used immunoSEQ multiplex PCR; TCRdb keeps in-frame clones, though not all of them. The data show under 200,000 clones, almost 80% seen once. The germline gives CDR1 MGHRA, CDR2 YSYEKL. Trimming took 0 bases from V and 6 from J; bases not matched to a gene: 3. The CDR3 sequence is 16 residues long. Of note for this clone: What it recognizes is unknown.

This chain joins TRBV4-1 and TRBJ2-7; TRBD2 matches 15 bases. This clonotype was sampled from a man under 40 in good health and CMV-seronegative. The sequenced sample consisted of PBMCs. CDR3 DNA: TGCGCCAGCAGCCAAGATAGGACTAGCGGGAGGGGCGAGCAGTACTTC. Amino acid sequence: CASSQDRTSGRGEQYF.